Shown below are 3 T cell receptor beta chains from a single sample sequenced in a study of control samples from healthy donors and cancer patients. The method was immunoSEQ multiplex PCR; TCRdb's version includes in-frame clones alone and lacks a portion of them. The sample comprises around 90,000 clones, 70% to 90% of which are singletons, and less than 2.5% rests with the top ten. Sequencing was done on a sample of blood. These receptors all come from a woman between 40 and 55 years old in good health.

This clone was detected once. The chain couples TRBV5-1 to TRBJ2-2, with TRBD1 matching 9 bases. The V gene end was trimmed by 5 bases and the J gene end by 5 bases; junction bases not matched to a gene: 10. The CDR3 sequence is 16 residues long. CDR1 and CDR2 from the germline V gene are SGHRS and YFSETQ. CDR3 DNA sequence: TGCGCCAGCAGTGGTCTGGGACAGGGAGGAACCGGGGAGCTGTTTTTT. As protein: CASSGLGQGGTGELFF.

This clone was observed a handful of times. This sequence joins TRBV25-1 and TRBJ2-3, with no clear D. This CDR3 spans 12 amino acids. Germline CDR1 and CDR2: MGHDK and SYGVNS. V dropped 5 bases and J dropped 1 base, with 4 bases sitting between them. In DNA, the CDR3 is TGTGCCAGCAGTCCGGGCACAGATACGCAGTATTTT. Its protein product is CASSPGTDTQYF.

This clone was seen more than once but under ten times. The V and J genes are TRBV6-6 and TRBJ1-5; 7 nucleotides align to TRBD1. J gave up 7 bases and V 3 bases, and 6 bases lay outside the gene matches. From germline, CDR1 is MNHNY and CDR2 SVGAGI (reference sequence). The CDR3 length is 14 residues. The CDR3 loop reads CASSYRQGGQPQHF. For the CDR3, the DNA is TGTGCCAGCAGTTATAGACAGGGCGGGCAGCCCCAGCATTTT.